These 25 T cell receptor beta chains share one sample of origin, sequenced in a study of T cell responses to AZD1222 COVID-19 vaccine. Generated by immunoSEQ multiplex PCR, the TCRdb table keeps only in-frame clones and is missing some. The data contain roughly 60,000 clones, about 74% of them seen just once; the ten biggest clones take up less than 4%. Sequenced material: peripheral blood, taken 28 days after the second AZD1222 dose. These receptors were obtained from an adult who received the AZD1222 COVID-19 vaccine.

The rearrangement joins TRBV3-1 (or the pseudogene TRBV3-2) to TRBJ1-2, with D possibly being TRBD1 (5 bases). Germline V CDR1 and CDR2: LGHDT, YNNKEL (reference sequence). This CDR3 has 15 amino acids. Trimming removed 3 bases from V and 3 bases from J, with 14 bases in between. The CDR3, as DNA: TGTGCCAGCAGCCAGGTTTCAACAGGAGACTATGGCTACACCTTC. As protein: CASSQVSTGDYGYTF.

The CDR3 region has the DNA TGTGCCAGCAGTCAGTCCTACTTCACTGAAGCTTTCTTT. Amino acid sequence: CASSQSYFTEAFF. This chain uses TRBV12-3 or TRBV12-4 with TRBJ1-1; D unclear. Trimming pared 5 bases from V and 4 bases from J, leaving 11 bases between. The CDR3 contains 13 residues.

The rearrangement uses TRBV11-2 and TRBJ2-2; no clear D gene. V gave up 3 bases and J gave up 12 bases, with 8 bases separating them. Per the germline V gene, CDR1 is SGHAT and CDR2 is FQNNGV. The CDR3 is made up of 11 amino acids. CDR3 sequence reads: CASSLRTKLFF. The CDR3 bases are TGTGCCAGCAGCTTGAGAACAAAGCTGTTTTTT.

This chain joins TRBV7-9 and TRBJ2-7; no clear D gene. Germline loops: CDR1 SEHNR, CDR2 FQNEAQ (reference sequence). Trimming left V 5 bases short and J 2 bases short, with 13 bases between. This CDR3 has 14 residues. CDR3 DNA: TGTGCCAGCAGCGGGTTAGGTGCGCCCTACGAGCAGTACTTC. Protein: CASSGLGAPYEQYF.

Here the CDR3 DNA reads TGTGCCACCACCCCCAGGACAGCGACCGGGGAGCTGTTTTTT. Its protein is CATTPRTATGELFF. The gene calls are TRBV9 and TRBJ2-2; D might be TRBD1 (6 bases). There are 14 residues in the CDR3. Germline assignment: CDR1 SGDLS and CDR2 YYNGEE. Trimming cost V 9 bases and J 5 bases, with 17 bases left between them.

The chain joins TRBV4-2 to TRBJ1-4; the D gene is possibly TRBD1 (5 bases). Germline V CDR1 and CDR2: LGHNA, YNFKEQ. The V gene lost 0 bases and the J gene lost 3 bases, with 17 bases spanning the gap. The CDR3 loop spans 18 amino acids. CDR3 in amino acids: CASSQEETGDDPNEKLFF. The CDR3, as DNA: TGTGCCAGCAGCCAAGAGGAAACAGGAGACGACCCTAATGAAAAACTGTTTTTT.

CDR3 loop: CASSPSGDGQPQHF. Here the CDR3 DNA reads TGTGCCAGCAGCCCCTCCGGGGACGGTCAGCCCCAGCATTTT. The gene calls are TRBV3-1 (or the pseudogene TRBV3-2) and TRBJ1-5, with D possibly being TRBD1 (5 bases). Germline V lookup: CDR1 LGHDT, CDR2 YNNKEL (reference sequence). The ends were cut back, 4 bases at V and 6 bases at J, with 13 bases in the middle. The CDR3 has 14 residues.

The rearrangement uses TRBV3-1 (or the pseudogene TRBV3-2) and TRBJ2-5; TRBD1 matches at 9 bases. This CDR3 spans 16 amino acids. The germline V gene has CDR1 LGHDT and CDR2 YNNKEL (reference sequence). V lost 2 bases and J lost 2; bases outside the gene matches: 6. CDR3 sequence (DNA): TGTGCCAGCAGCCAATACAGGGGGCCCCCTCAAGAGACCCAGTACTTC. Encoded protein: CASSQYRGPPQETQYF.

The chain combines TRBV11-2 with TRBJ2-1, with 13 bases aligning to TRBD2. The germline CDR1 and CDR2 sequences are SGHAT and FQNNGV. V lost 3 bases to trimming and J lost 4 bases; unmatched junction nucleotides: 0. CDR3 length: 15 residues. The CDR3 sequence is CASSLTSGGYNEQFF. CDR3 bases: TGTGCCAGCAGCTTGACTAGCGGGGGGTACAATGAGCAGTTCTTC.

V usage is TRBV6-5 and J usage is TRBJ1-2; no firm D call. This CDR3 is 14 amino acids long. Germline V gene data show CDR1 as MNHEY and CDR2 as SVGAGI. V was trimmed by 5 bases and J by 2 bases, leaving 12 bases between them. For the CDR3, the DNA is TGTGCCAGCAGTACAACAGACTACAACTATGGCTACACCTTC. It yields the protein CASSTTDYNYGYTF.

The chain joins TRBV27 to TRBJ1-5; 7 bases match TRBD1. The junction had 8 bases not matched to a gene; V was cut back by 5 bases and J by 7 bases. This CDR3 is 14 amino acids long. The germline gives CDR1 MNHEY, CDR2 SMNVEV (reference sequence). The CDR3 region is CASSPVQGFQPQHF. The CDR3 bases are TGTGCCAGCAGTCCGGTACAGGGGTTCCAGCCCCAGCATTTT.

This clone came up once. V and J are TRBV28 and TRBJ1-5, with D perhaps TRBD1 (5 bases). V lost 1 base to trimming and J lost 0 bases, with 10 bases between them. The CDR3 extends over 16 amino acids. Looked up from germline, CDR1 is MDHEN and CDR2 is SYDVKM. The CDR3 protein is CASSLLAGSSNQPQHF. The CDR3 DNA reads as TGTGCCAGCAGTTTATTAGCAGGGAGTAGCAATCAGCCCCAGCATTTT.

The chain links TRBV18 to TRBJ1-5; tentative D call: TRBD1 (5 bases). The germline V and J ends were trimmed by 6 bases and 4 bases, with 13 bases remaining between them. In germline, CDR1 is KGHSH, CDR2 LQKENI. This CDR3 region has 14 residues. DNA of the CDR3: TGTGCCAGCTCCCTCGCCGGGGCTAATCAGCCCCAGCATTTT. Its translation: CASSLAGANQPQHF.

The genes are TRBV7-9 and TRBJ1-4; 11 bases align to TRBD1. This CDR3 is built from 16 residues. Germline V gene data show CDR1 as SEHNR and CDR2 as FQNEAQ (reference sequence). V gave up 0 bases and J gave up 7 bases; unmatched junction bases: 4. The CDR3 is CASSLAGQGAGEKLFF. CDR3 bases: TGTGCCAGCAGCTTAGCCGGACAGGGGGCGGGTGAAAAACTGTTTTTT.

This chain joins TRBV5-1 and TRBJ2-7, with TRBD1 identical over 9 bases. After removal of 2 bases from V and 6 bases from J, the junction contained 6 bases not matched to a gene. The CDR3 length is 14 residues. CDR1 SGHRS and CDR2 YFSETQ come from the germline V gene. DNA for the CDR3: TGCGCCAGCAGCTTAAGGACAGGGGAGAGCGAGCAGTACTTC. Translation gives CASSLRTGESEQYF.

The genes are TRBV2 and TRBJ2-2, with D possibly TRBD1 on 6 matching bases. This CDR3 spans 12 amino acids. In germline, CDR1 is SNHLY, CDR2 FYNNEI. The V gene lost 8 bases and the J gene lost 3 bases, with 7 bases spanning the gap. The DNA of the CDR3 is TGTGCCAGCTCAGGGGACACCGGGGAGCTGTTTTTT. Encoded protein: CASSGDTGELFF.

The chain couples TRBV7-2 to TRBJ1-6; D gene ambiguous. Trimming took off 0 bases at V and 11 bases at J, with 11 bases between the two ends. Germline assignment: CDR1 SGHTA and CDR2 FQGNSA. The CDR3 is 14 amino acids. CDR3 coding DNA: TGTGCCAGCAGCTTAGCAGGGCATCTGACACCCCTCCACTTT. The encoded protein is CASSLAGHLTPLHF.

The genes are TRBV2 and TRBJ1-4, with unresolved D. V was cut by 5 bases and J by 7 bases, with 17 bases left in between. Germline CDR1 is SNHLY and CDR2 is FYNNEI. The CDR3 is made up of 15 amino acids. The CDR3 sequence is CASSPGGSVGEKLFF. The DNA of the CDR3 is TGTGCCAGCAGTCCGGGCGGGTCAGTCGGTGAAAAACTGTTTTTT.

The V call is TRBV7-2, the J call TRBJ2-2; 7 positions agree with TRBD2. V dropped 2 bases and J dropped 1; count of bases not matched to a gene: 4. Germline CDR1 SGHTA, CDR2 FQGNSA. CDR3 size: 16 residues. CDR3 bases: TGTGCCAGCAGCTTAATGCTAGCGGTGAACACCGGGGAGCTGTTTTTT. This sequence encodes CASSLMLAVNTGELFF.

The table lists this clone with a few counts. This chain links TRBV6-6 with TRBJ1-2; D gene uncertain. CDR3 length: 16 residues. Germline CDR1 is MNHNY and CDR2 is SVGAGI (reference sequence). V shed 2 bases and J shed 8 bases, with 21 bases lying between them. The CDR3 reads CASSYPTSLTPRGYTF. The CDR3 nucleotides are TGTGCCAGCAGTTACCCAACATCACTGACGCCCAGGGGCTACACCTTC.

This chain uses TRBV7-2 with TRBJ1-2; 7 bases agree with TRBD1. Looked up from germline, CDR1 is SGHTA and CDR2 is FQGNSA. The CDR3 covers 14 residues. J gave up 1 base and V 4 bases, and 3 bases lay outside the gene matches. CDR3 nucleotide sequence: TGTGCCAGCAGCTGGGACAGAAGTAACTATGGCTACACCTTC. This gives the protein CASSWDRSNYGYTF. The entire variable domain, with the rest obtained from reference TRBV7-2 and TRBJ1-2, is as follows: GAGVSQSPSNKVTEKGKDVELRCDPISGHTALYWYRQSLGQGLEFLIYFQGNSAPDKSGLPSDRFSAERTGGSVSTLTIQRTQQEDSAVYLCASSWDRSNYGYTFGSGTRLTVV.

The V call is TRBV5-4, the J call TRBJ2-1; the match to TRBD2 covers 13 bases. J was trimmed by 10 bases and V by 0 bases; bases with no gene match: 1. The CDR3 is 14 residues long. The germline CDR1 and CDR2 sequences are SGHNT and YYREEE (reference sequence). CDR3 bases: TGTGCCAGCAGCTTGGAGGGACTAGCGGGGGAGCAGTTCTTC. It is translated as CASSLEGLAGEQFF.

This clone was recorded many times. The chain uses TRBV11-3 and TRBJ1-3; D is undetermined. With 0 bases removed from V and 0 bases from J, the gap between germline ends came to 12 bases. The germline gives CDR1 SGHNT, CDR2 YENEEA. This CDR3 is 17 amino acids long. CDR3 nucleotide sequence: TGTGCCAGCAGCTTAGATCGGGATCTTCACTCTGGAAACACCATATATTTT. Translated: CASSLDRDLHSGNTIYF.

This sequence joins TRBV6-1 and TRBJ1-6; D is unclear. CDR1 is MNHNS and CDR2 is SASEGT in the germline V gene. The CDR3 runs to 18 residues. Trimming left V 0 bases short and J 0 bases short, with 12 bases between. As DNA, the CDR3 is TGTGCCAGCAGTGAAGCGCTTGCCGGTAGCTCCTATAATTCACCCCTCCACTTT. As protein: CASSEALAGSSYNSPLHF.

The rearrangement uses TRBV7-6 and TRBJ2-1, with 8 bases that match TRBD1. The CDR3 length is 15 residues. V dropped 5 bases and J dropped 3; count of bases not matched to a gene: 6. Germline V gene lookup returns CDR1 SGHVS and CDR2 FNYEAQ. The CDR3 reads CASSTQGELYNEQFF. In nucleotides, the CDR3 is TGTGCCAGCAGCACACAGGGGGAACTCTACAATGAGCAGTTCTTC.